Presented here are 5 T cell receptor beta chains from one specimen sequenced in a study of blood T cell repertoires in COVID-19. Profiled with immunoSEQ multiplex PCR; TCRdb holds only in-frame clones, not every one. The sample consists of roughly 20,000 clones, more than 80% of them appearing once. The sample was peripheral blood. All receptors come from a human donor in a cohort sampled during active COVID-19.

The chain uses TRBV6-5 and TRBJ1-4; the D is unclear. The CDR3 sequence is 13 residues long. Germline V gene sequence: CDR1 MNHEY, CDR2 SVGAGI. Trimming removed 2 bases at V and 7 bases at J, with 8 bases between. The CDR3: CASSYTESEKLFF. The CDR3 nucleotides are TGTGCCAGCAGTTACACAGAAAGTGAAAAACTGTTTTTT.

The V and J genes are TRBV2 and TRBJ1-1; D might be TRBD1 (6 bases). V gave up 5 bases and J gave up 3 bases, with 22 bases separating them. CDR3 length equals 17 residues. CDR1 SNHLY and CDR2 FYNNEI come from the germline V gene. The CDR3 protein is CASSQPRGSPLYTEAFF. CDR3 nucleotide sequence: TGTGCCAGCAGTCAGCCCAGGGGATCCCCCCTGTACACTGAAGCTTTCTTT.

The rearrangement uses TRBV19 and TRBJ1-3; D is uncertain. V lost 8 bases and J 2 bases, leaving 7 bases between the germline ends. This CDR3 has 12 residues. Germline assignment: CDR1 LNHDA and CDR2 SQIVND (reference sequence). The CDR3 here is CASQSPGNTIYF. The CDR3 DNA reads as TGTGCCAGTCAAAGCCCTGGAAACACCATATATTTT. Combining the CDR3 with reference TRBV19 and TRBJ1-3 gives the whole variable domain DGGITQSPKYLFRKEGQNVTLSCEQNLNHDAMYWYRQDPGQGLRLIYYSQIVNDFQKGDIAEGYSVSREKKESFPLTVTSAQKNPTAFYLCASQSPGNTIYFGEGSWLTVV.

The V and J genes are TRBV2 and TRBJ2-7; 8 bases align to TRBD2. The CDR3 length is 17 residues. J was trimmed by 4 bases and V by 0 bases; bases with no gene match: 11. From germline, CDR1 is SNHLY and CDR2 FYNNEI. Here the CDR3 reads CASSEASDKAGAYEQYF. The DNA for the CDR3 is TGTGCCAGCAGTGAAGCGAGTGATAAAGCGGGAGCGTACGAGCAGTACTTC.

The chain carries TRBV4-1 and TRBJ2-5, with 8 bases lining up with TRBD2. The CDR3 contains 15 residues. Losses at the gene ends were 1 base for V and 4 bases for J; bases not matched to a gene: 5. Germline V CDR1 and CDR2: MGHRA, YSYEKL. Here the CDR3 DNA reads TGCGCCAGCAGCCAAGCGGGGGGGATGCGAGAGACCCAGTACTTC. Protein sequence: CASSQAGGMRETQYF.